This record concerns one T cell receptor (beta chain) sequence. This clone has a handful of counts. No cognate antigen has been identified for it. Nothing much larger sits one base from this clone, and base qualities are not available. This entry comes from a study of cytomegalovirus exposure and HLA in healthy donors (dated by TCRdb to about 2017). Background on the whole study: In an earlier analysis of 550 to 750 of the donors, around 290 Gb of sequence data and 95 million to 130 million unique TCR beta sequences from about 190 million T cells were reported. Approximately 310 gigabases of sequencing data and tens of millions of unique TCR sequences made up an early release that covered 500 to 650 HLA-typed donors. The genetic ancestry cluster associated with self-reported Caucasian donors included roughly four fifths of the roughly 410 genotyped donors. The study aimed to test whether cataloging public T cell receptors could reveal signatures of past pathogen exposure. Using immunosequencing, the study profiled T cell repertoires from 550 to 750 subjects and related those repertoires to cytomegalovirus serostatus. A separate validation cohort of some 130 different subjects was used in addition to the approximately 700-subject first cohort. To predict cytomegalovirus infection status, the study brought together high-throughput TCR immunosequencing, statistical association of individual TCRs with disease status, and machine learning. A later analysis re-examined previously published TCR beta repertoires from just over 650 donors and added high-resolution HLA genotyping to investigate patterns of TCR occurrence. Rather than drawing on any new phenotypic data, the later analysis identified candidate immune exposures from TCR beta sequences and the way those sequences occurred across donors. In an earlier analysis of 587 of the donors, high-throughput TCR beta sequencing was used to judge whether each TCR beta V gene segment behaved as functional or pseudogenic. Donor age, sex, ethnicity and CMV serostatus were collected together with the repertoire data. Genome-wide SNP genotypes for about 65% of the roughly 700 donors were used in a later genetic analysis, which treated that subset as a discovery cohort. Every repertoire in the discovery cohort had been generated on one and the same sequencing platform. HLA typing covered class I and class II loci at four-digit resolution. The number of donors typed differed by locus, with roughly 629-640 for A, B, C, DRB1 and DQB1, roughly 520 for DQA1, some 570 for DPA1, and some 450 for DPB1. Roughly 5 DR-DQ haplotypes were handled as single units for association and clustering, since linkage in the cohort was strong. Across 300 to 400 genotyped donors of the cohort, an average of about 220,000 unique TCR beta nucleotide sequences per donor were sequenced, and 15% to 20% of those sequences were non-productive.

The cohort was made up of 650 to 700 healthy bone marrow donors. Cohort members were all nominally healthy when sampled, although unrecorded immune exposures were likely present. The donor was CMV seropositive and was included in the group of 300 or so seropositive cohort members. A peripheral blood sample was collected from each donor, and TCR beta sequencing was performed on peripheral blood mononuclear cells. Genomic DNA extraction from the blood cell samples was performed with the Qiagen DNeasy Blood Extraction Kit. Library preparation was by the immunoSEQ multiplex PCR assay. A mixture of 60 forward primers for TCR Vbeta segments and 13 reverse primers for TCR Jbeta segments was used in the multiplex PCR. Amplification of the CDR3 region of rearranged TCR beta genes was performed with a multiplex PCR assay on genomic DNA. The amplified TCR beta libraries were sequenced on the Illumina HiSeq System as 87-base-pair reads. As for how the authors treated the data: A later analysis tallied tens of millions of unique TCR beta chains across the 666 repertoires, and about 10 million of those chains were shared by two or more donors. A nearest-neighbor algorithm error-corrected the raw reads and collapsed the reads into unique sequences, merging closely related sequences to remove PCR and sequencing errors. CDR3 sequences were aligned to IMGT reference sequences to assign V, D and J gene segments. Each retained sequence needed at least a six-nucleotide match to both a V gene segment and a J gene segment. A rearrangement was called productive if the CDR3 had no stop codons and remained in frame with V and J, and every other rearrangement was called non-productive. Following IMGT convention, CDR3 was defined as the stretch from the second conserved V-encoded cysteine up to the conserved J-encoded phenylalanine. In an earlier analysis of around 540 of the donors, sequences lacking an unambiguous match to a single V gene segment were excluded. An earlier analysis of over 450 of the donors classified V segments as functional when productive rearrangements were above 56.7% and as segregating when the standard deviation between donors was above 5%. To diagnose cytomegalovirus status from the catalog of TCR beta chain sequences, a statistical classification framework was built. V and J gene assignment, in a later analysis, came from comparing TCR nucleotide sequences with IMGT/GENE-DB human TR gene sequences. In a later analysis, CDR3 sequences and most-parsimonious VDJ recombination scenarios were assigned using the TCRdist pipeline. In a later analysis, each TCR beta chain was defined by its CDR3 amino acid sequence together with its V-gene family, and reads without a unique V-gene family were excluded. To address suspected cross-contamination and a sequencing artifact, a later analysis removed several hundred highly shared, low-generation-probability nucleotide sequences. For each public chain, a later analysis derived a clonal expansion index from normalized ranks of inferred template counts within each repertoire. In a later analysis, generation probabilities were computed with a VDJ recombination model fitted to out-of-frame rearrangements, and the resulting probabilities were checked against IGoR. Hypergeometric tests were used in a later analysis to score TCR-TCR, TCR-HLA and TCR-CMV co-occurrence, with a repertoire-size bias correction applied to the TCR pairs. A later analysis estimated false discovery rates by permuting HLA or CMV assignments 20 times. In a later analysis, co-occurring TCRs were grouped using DBSCAN, with TCRdist sequence similarity added in when clustering inside HLA-allele-positive subsets. Repertoires with fewer than 30,000 or more than 120,000 public chains, plus five repertoires with anomalous nucleotide sharing, were excluded from co-occurrence clustering. The source is immuneACCESS, and TCRdb retained only in-frame sequences with V and J called. Part of the clones is not carried over; for the studies checked, unresolved V genes explain less than half of this, and the remainder is unexplained. That table gives V, J and clone size, and the DNA gave D and trimming. The sample table lists some 120,000 clones, roughly 80% of them with a count of one. The biggest ten clones account for more than 20% of the sample.

Results and caveats for the whole study, not just this receptor: Correlated functional status among segregating V segments might be attributable to linkage disequilibrium, but an unknown experimental factor could not be ruled out. A few of the identified cytomegalovirus-associated TCR beta chains were confirmed in vitro to be specific for cytomegalovirus antigens. Because counts were too low, roughly 18 rarely observed V segments, including chromosome 9 orphons, were left out of the earlier analysis of about 500 of the donors. Some IMGT-functional V segments, including TRBV6-2 and TRBV6-3, could not be told apart with the 87-base-pair reads, so those segments were excluded. A further reported finding was that TCR beta sequences accurately predicted the HLA-A and HLA-B alleles for most subjects in the first cohort. In a later analysis, around 17,000 TCR beta sequences were associated with specific HLA alleles at a false discovery rate of 0.05. In a later analysis, HLA-associated TCR beta chains were found to be more clonally expanded and to have lower generation probabilities than equally common non-associated chains. The presence/absence analyses assumed that sequencing depth was roughly uniform across donors, and that assumption may not be true. This cohort had only TCR beta chains sequenced, and the lack of alpha or paired-chain data limited which features could be detected. In a later analysis, most CMV-associated TCR beta chains were found to appear HLA-restricted, with HLA associations seemingly driven largely by CMV exposure. The classifier was reported to diagnose cytomegalovirus status with high specificity and sensitivity in both the original cohort and the validation cohort. The authors suggested that the approach could potentially be generalized to other disease states and immunological phenotypes. The study listed 164 TCR beta chains as associated with cytomegalovirus. Because HLA typing was missing for some donors at each locus, association tests included only the typed subset. According to a later analysis, parvovirus B19, influenza, CMV and Epstein-Barr virus appeared linked to several top co-occurrence clusters. A cluster of highly shared sequence variants was judged likely to be a technical artifact of the sequencing pipeline. A later genetic analysis reported fewer N-insertions in productive TCRs among donors in an Asian-associated ancestry cluster than the roughly 690-donor mean. Immune exposure information for the cohort was limited to CMV serostatus. While some public TCRs were present in many individuals, most TCR sequences turned up only very rarely across donors. In a later analysis, TCR association rates were found to vary across HLA loci, with the most associated TCRs seen for DRB1 alleles and the fewest for HLA-C alleles. When HLA alleles, especially DR and DQ, strongly co-occurred, attributing TCR associations to individual alleles was difficult. In an earlier analysis of 500 to 650 of the donors, most TCR beta V segments appeared in productive rearrangements about 87% or about 30% of the time, broadly matching IMGT annotations. In a later genetic analysis, a missense DCLRE1C variant was associated with V-gene and J-gene trimming of TCR beta chains, and the association was replicated in an independent cohort.

Its CDR3 holds 14 amino acids, cysteine through phenylalanine. The entry retains the CDR3 DNA only, 42 bases that are in frame from base 1. From the germline V gene, CDR1 is MDHEN and CDR2 is SYDVKM. Germline trimming amounts to 3 bases on V and 5 bases on J, with 3 as the count of junction bases outside the gene matches. The sequence came from a man in his thirties or forties in good health and CMV-seropositive. Sequenced sample: PBMCs. Rearrangement joined TRBV28 to TRBJ2-5, with 10 bases in between that match TRBD1. The CDR3 protein is CASSLGQGRETQYF. The base sequence is TGTGCCAGCAGTTTGGGACAGGGGAGGGAGACCCAGTACTTC.